This T cell receptor beta chain was profiled in a study of blood T cell repertoires in COVID-19. Participant-given clinical history determined each cohort assignment. During the 2 weeks before they entered the study, exposed participants had met someone with a PCR-confirmed or clinician-diagnosed COVID-19 case. Method: immunoSEQ multiplex PCR; TCRdb's copy keeps in-frame clones and lacks some. The data show 400,000 to 500,000 clones, about 88% seen once. This CDR3 is 12 amino acids long. Trimming took off 10 bases at V and 3 bases at J, with 9 bases between the two ends. Looked up from germline, CDR1 is SNHLY and CDR2 is FYNNEI.

The genes are TRBV2 and TRBJ2-2; the D gene is possibly TRBD2 (6 bases). Sequencing input: PBMCs or T cells enriched from blood (not recorded which). This clonotype was sampled from a young woman who had been exposed to COVID-19. This CDR3 is CATGGDTGELFF. The CDR3 DNA reads TGTGCCACCGGGGGTGACACCGGGGAGCTGTTTTTT.